A selection of T cell receptor beta chains follows, all from one sample in a study of OX40 agonist ivuxolimab in advanced cancers. Profiled with immunoSEQ multiplex PCR; TCRdb holds only in-frame clones, not every one. The top ten clones hold 10% of a sample with around 65,000 clones, about 90% of them seen once. Sequencing was performed on CD4+ or CD8+ T cells sorted from blood, taken in a trial of the OX40 agonist ivuxolimab. The receptor source for this set is an adult with an advanced solid tumor such as melanoma, head and neck, liver or kidney cancer. The CDR3 runs from the conserved cysteine through the conserved F or W. A D gene is named only where the DNA matches it firmly. Only part of the rows carry a size: once, few, many, or a class if the clone is expanded.

V gene: TRBV2
D gene: -
J gene: TRBJ2-1
clone size: -
CDR3 DNA: TGTGCCAGCAGCGTGGACTGGGGAGAGCAGTTCTTC
CDR3 protein: CASSVDWGEQFF

V gene: TRBV11-2
D gene: -
J gene: TRBJ2-7
clone size: -
CDR3 DNA: TGTGCCAGCAGCAGGACAGACTCCTACGAGCAGTACTTC
CDR3 protein: CASSRTDSYEQYF

V gene: TRBV21-1
D gene: -
J gene: TRBJ2-1
clone size: -
CDR3 DNA: TGTGCCAGCAGCGTAATAGTCGAGGTGGCCTACAATGAGCAGTTCTTC
CDR3 protein: CASSVIVEVAYNEQFF

V gene: TRBV19
D gene: -
J gene: TRBJ2-5
clone size: -
CDR3 DNA: TGTGCCAGTAGTATATTGGCTAGCTGGGGGGAGACCCAGTACTTC
CDR3 protein: CASSILASWGETQYF

V gene: TRBV5-6
D gene: -
J gene: TRBJ2-7
clone size: -
CDR3 DNA: TGTGCCAGCAGCCCCGGGCGCTCCTACGAGCAGTACTTC
CDR3 protein: CASSPGRSYEQYF

V gene: TRBV6-4
D gene: -
J gene: TRBJ1-5
clone size: -
CDR3 DNA: TGTGCCAGCAGTGTAGAGTTTAGCAATCAGCCCCAGCATTTT
CDR3 protein: CASSVEFSNQPQHF

V gene: TRBV11-2
D gene: -
J gene: TRBJ2-5
clone size: -
CDR3 DNA: TGTGCCAGCAGCTTAAACAGTCTTGAGTACTTC
CDR3 protein: CASSLNSLEYF

V gene: TRBV29-1
D gene: -
J gene: TRBJ1-1
clone size: -
CDR3 DNA: TGCAGCGTTGAGTGGAGGTTGAACACTGAAGCTTTCTTT
CDR3 protein: CSVEWRLNTEAFF

V gene: TRBV15
D gene: -
J gene: TRBJ2-7
clone size: -
CDR3 DNA: TGTGCCACCAGCAGCTCGTTTTACGAGCAGTACTTC
CDR3 protein: CATSSSFYEQYF

V gene: TRBV7-9
D gene: -
J gene: TRBJ2-2
clone size: -
CDR3 DNA: TGTGCCAGCAGCTTATGGGGCGGGGAGCTGTTTTTT
CDR3 protein: CASSLWGGELFF

V gene: TRBV5-1
D gene: TRBD1
J gene: TRBJ2-7
clone size: -
CDR3 DNA: TGCGCCAGCAGCTTGGGGCCACAGGGGGCGCAGGGGGAGCAGTACTTC
CDR3 protein: CASSLGPQGAQGEQYF

V gene: TRBV5-6
D gene: TRBD2
J gene: TRBJ2-7
clone size: -
CDR3 DNA: TGTGCCAGCAGCTTGTTTAGCGGGAGATACGAGCAGTACTTC
CDR3 protein: CASSLFSGRYEQYF

V gene: TRBV5-4
D gene: TRBD2
J gene: TRBJ2-5
clone size: -
CDR3 DNA: TGTGCCAGCAGCTTTATCTCGCGGGAGAAAGAGACCCAGTACTTC
CDR3 protein: CASSFISREKETQYF

V gene: TRBV4-3
D gene: -
J gene: TRBJ2-5
clone size: -
CDR3 DNA: TGCGCCAGCAGCCAAGAGCTTGGGAACCCCCAAGAGACCCAGTACTTC
CDR3 protein: CASSQELGNPQETQYF

V gene: TRBV5-3
D gene: -
J gene: TRBJ2-7
clone size: -
CDR3 DNA: TGTGCCAGGGAGTGTCGGGCTCGCGAGCAGTACTTC
CDR3 protein: CARECRAREQYF

V gene: TRBV7-9
D gene: TRBD1
J gene: TRBJ1-1
clone size: once
CDR3 DNA: TGTGCCAGCAGCTTGGGGACAGGGGGTATCGACACTGAAGCTTTCTTT
CDR3 protein: CASSLGTGGIDTEAFF

V gene: TRBV19
D gene: -
J gene: TRBJ2-2
clone size: -
CDR3 DNA: TGTGCCAGTAGTGGACGACCGAACACCGGGGAGCTGTTTTTT
CDR3 protein: CASSGRPNTGELFF

V gene: TRBV5-3
D gene: TRBD2
J gene: TRBJ2-1
clone size: -
CDR3 DNA: TGTGCCAGAAGCTTGCCAGCGGGAGAAAACCCAAAAGATGAGCAGTTCTTC
CDR3 protein: CARSLPAGENPKDEQFF

V gene: TRBV7-3
D gene: -
J gene: TRBJ2-2
clone size: once
CDR3 DNA: TGTGCCAGCAGCTTAGAGCGTACCGGGGAGCTGTTTTTT
CDR3 protein: CASSLERTGELFF

V gene: TRBV4-2
D gene: TRBD2
J gene: TRBJ2-1
clone size: -
CDR3 DNA: TGTGCCAGCAGCCAAGATGGGGCGGGAGGGCCGAACAATGAGCAGTTCTTC
CDR3 protein: CASSQDGAGGPNNEQFF

V gene: TRBV6-1
D gene: -
J gene: TRBJ2-7
clone size: -
CDR3 DNA: TGTGCCGCTAGACAGGTCCCCTACGAGCAGTACTTC
CDR3 protein: CAARQVPYEQYF

V gene: TRBV7-9
D gene: -
J gene: TRBJ2-4
clone size: -
CDR3 DNA: TGTGCCAGCAGCCCAGGGTGGTCTAGAGGCAAAAACATTCAGTACTTC
CDR3 protein: CASSPGWSRGKNIQYF

V gene: TRBV20-1
D gene: -
J gene: TRBJ1-1
clone size: -
CDR3 DNA: TGCAGTGCTACCAAGAACACTGAAGCTTTCTTT
CDR3 protein: CSATKNTEAFF

V gene: TRBV28
D gene: TRBD1
J gene: TRBJ2-1
clone size: -
CDR3 DNA: TGTGCCAGCAGTCCACGAGGGACAGACAATGAGCAGTTCTTC
CDR3 protein: CASSPRGTDNEQFF

V gene: TRBV28
D gene: TRBD1
J gene: TRBJ1-5
clone size: -
CDR3 DNA: TGTGCCAGCACCCAGCACAGGGGGCCGCAGCCCCAGCATTTT
CDR3 protein: CASTQHRGPQPQHF

V gene: TRBV15
D gene: TRBD2
J gene: TRBJ2-3
clone size: -
CDR3 DNA: TGTGCCACCAGCAGGGGACTAGCGGGAGCCGATACGCAGTATTTT
CDR3 protein: CATSRGLAGADTQYF

V gene: TRBV18
D gene: TRBD2
J gene: TRBJ2-1
clone size: -
CDR3 DNA: TGTGCCAGCTCAACAAGACTAGCGGGAGACAATGAGCAGTTCTTC
CDR3 protein: CASSTRLAGDNEQFF

V gene: TRBV7-2
D gene: TRBD2
J gene: TRBJ2-2
clone size: -
CDR3 DNA: TGTGCCAGCAGCCTCAGCGGGAGTTATGCCGGGGAGCTGTTTTTT
CDR3 protein: CASSLSGSYAGELFF

V gene: TRBV10-1
D gene: TRBD1
J gene: TRBJ2-1
clone size: -
CDR3 DNA: TGCGCCAGCAGTACGGGACAGAACAATGAGCAGTTCTTC
CDR3 protein: CASSTGQNNEQFF

V gene: TRBV28
D gene: -
J gene: TRBJ2-5
clone size: -
CDR3 DNA: TGTGCCAGCCAGGCAGGGCGGGAGACCCAGTACTTC
CDR3 protein: CASQAGRETQYF

V gene: TRBV11-3
D gene: -
J gene: TRBJ2-7
clone size: few
CDR3 DNA: TGTGCCAGCAGCTTGGGACGGGAAGAGCAGTACTTC
CDR3 protein: CASSLGREEQYF

V gene: TRBV5-6
D gene: -
J gene: TRBJ1-1
clone size: -
CDR3 DNA: TGTGCCAGCAGCCGCCTCGGACAGACGAACACTGAAGCTTTCTTT
CDR3 protein: CASSRLGQTNTEAFF

V gene: TRBV9
D gene: -
J gene: TRBJ2-1
clone size: -
CDR3 DNA: TGTGCCAGCAGCGTAGTAGGGGCTCCCGACCATGAGCAGTTCTTC
CDR3 protein: CASSVVGAPDHEQFF